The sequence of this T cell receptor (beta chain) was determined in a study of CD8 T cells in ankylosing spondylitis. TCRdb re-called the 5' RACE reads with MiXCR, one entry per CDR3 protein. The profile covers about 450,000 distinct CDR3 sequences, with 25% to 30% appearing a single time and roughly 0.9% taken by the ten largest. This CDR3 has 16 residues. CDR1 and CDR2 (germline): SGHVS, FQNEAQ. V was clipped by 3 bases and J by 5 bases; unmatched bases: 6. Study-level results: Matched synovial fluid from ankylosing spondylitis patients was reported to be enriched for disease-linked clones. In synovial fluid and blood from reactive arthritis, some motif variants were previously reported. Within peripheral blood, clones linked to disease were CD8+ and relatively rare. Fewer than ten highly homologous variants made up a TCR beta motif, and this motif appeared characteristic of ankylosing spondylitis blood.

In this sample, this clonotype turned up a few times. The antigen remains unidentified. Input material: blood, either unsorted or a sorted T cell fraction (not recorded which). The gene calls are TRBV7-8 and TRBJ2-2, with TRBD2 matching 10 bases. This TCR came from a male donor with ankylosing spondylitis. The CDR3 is CASSLASGRGTGELFF. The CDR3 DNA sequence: TGTGCCAGCAGCTTGGCCAGCGGGAGGGGAACCGGGGAGCTGTTTTTT.